Presented here are 21 T cell receptor beta chains from one specimen sequenced in a study of T cells in Graves' hyperthyroidism and ophthalmopathy. Amplification yielded TCR beta CDR3 regions, with RNA transcripts as the source. Initially, a first-round RT-PCR of the TCR CDR3 employed the HTBI primer set. MiXCR was run by TCRdb on the multiplex PCR reads, yielding one entry per CDR3 protein. The profile covers 650,000 to 700,000 distinct CDR3 sequences, with 17% appearing a single time and roughly a sixth taken by the ten largest. Sequenced sample: blood. The receptors here all came from a man aged 50 to 59 with Graves' hyperthyroidism.

The sample holds many counts of this clonotype. The chain couples TRBV28 to TRBJ1-6; TRBD1 aligns across 7 bases. The germline CDR1 and CDR2 sequences are MDHEN and SYDVKM. CDR3 length equals 15 residues. The J segment lost 10 bases and the V segment lost 6 bases, leaving 12 bases of the junction unmatched. This chain's CDR3 is CASRPIDREGSPLHF. The CDR3 DNA is TGTGCCAGCAGACCCATCGACAGGGAAGGATCACCCCTCCACTTT.

A remark on this clonotype: Just one base apart from a much larger clone, this may be a read error. Because the CDR3 is missing its conserved closing phenylalanine or tryptophan, this is likely a read error. This chain links TRBV2 with TRBJ1-5; D not certain. Germline CDR1 and CDR2: SNHLY and FYNNEI. V dropped 1 base and J dropped 3 bases, with 4 bases sitting between them. The CDR3 runs to 13 residues. The DNA for the CDR3 is TGTGCCAGCAGTGAAGGTTTCAATCAGCCCCAGCATTTA. Translation: CASSEGFNQPQHL.

This clonotype was seen ten or more times. The chain links TRBV27 to TRBJ2-7; perhaps TRBD1 as D (5 bases). V lost 6 bases to trimming and J lost 2 bases, with 14 bases between them. Germline V gene sequence: CDR1 MNHEY, CDR2 SMNVEV (reference sequence). CDR3 size: 14 residues. CDR3 nucleotide sequence: TGTGCCAGCAGCTTAGGGGCGAACACCTACGAGCAGTACTTC. This codes for CASSLGANTYEQYF.

Ten or more counts support this clonotype. The V gene is TRBV28, the J gene TRBJ1-2, with TRBD1 as a possible D gene (5 bases). This CDR3 spans 13 amino acids. CDR1 and CDR2 (germline): MDHEN, SYDVKM. V was shortened by 10 bases and J by 0 bases, with 12 bases between the two germline ends. The CDR3 here is CATEGAANYGYTF. The CDR3 DNA follows: TGTGCCACAGAAGGGGCAGCTAACTATGGCTACACCTTC.

Remarks on this clonotype: A much larger clone lies a single base off, so this may be a read error. The J gene is TRBJ2-1, the V gene TRBV7-9; 13 nucleotides align to TRBD2. The germline V gene has CDR1 SEHNR and CDR2 FQNEAQ (reference sequence). This CDR3 region has 17 residues. CDR3 sequence: CVSSVRTSGRVGNEQFF. Here the CDR3 DNA reads TGTGTCAGCAGCGTCCGTACTAGCGGGAGGGTCGGCAATGAGCAGTTCTTC.

The V call is TRBV27, the J call TRBJ1-5, with 8 bases lining up with TRBD1. With V trimmed by 2 bases and J by 6 bases, 3 bases remained unmatched. Looked up from germline, CDR1 is MNHEY and CDR2 is SMNVEV (reference sequence). The CDR3 has 14 residues. CDR3 loop: CASSLQTGVQPQHF. For the CDR3, the DNA is TGTGCCAGCAGTTTACAGACAGGGGTTCAGCCCCAGCATTTT.

The sample holds many counts of this clonotype. The gene calls are TRBV12-3 or TRBV12-4 and TRBJ2-1; TRBD2 aligns across 14 bases. CDR3 length equals 18 residues. J lost 6 bases, V lost 7 bases, and 14 bases had no gene match. The CDR3 here is CASTIGLAGGVPFNEQFF. CDR3 in DNA: TGTGCCAGCACCATAGGACTAGCGGGAGGAGTGCCCTTCAATGAGCAGTTCTTC.

This clonotype has ten or more counts. V is TRBV10-2 and J is TRBJ1-5; D gene ambiguous. The CDR3 is 14 amino acids. Between the trimmed V and J ends, which lost 3 bases and 8 bases, there was a span of 14 bases. Germline lookup yields CDR1 WSHSY and CDR2 SAAADI. For the CDR3, the DNA is TGCGCCAGCAGTGAAGCGGGTTCCGGGGAGCCCCAGCATTTT. It specifies CASSEAGSGEPQHF.

The table lists this clonotype with a few counts. The chain links TRBV3-1 to TRBJ2-7; perhaps TRBD2 as D (5 bases). This CDR3 has 15 amino acids. CDR1 and CDR2 (germline): LGHDT, YNNKEL (reference sequence). Trimming removed 1 base from V and 3 bases from J, with 13 bases in between. CDR3 DNA sequence: TGTGCCAGCAGCCAAGGTAGCGCCGGCCTCTACGAGCAGTACTTC. This sequence encodes CASSQGSAGLYEQYF.

This sequence joins TRBV11-2 and TRBJ2-3; D gene uncertain. V lost 1 base and J lost 0, with 11 bases in between. The CDR3 length is 16 residues. Germline V gives CDR1 SGHAT, CDR2 FQNNGV. CDR3 coding DNA: TGTGCCAGCAGCTTAGTTGGCGGACCTAGCACAGATACGCAGTATTTT. It is translated as CASSLVGGPSTDTQYF.

The sample holds many counts of this clonotype. V is TRBV2 and J is TRBJ1-6; D might be TRBD1 (5 bases). CDR1 SNHLY and CDR2 FYNNEI come from the germline V gene. Between the trimmed V and J ends, which lost 4 bases and 3 bases, there was a span of 10 bases. This CDR3 comprises 15 residues. DNA of the CDR3: TGTGCCAGCAGTGGGGACGGAAACTATAATTCACCCCTCCACTTT. This gives the protein CASSGDGNYNSPLHF.

This clonotype appeared a few times. The chain couples TRBV3-1 to TRBJ2-1; 7 bases line up with TRBD2. Germline V gene sequence: CDR1 LGHDT, CDR2 YNNKEL (reference sequence). The CDR3 has 16 residues. The ends lost 3 bases at V and 1 base at J; junction bases unmatched: 6. In DNA form, the CDR3 reads TGTGCCAGCAGCCACAAGACTAGCTGGTCCTACAATGAGCAGTTCTTC. Translated, it gives CASSHKTSWSYNEQFF.

This chain connects TRBV12-3 or TRBV12-4 to TRBJ2-1, with TRBD2 as a possible D gene (5 bases). This CDR3 contains 15 residues. V dropped 5 bases and J dropped 7 bases, with 18 bases sitting between them. For the CDR3, the DNA is TGTGCCAGCAGTATACTAGTGGGAGAGGAGAATGAGCAGTTCTTC. Translation gives CASSILVGEENEQFF.

This clonotype turned up a few times. This chain connects TRBV4-3 to TRBJ1-1; D gene ambiguous. CDR3 length: 14 amino acids. The germline CDR1 and CDR2 sequences are LGHNA and YSLEER. Deletions cut 1 base from V and 5 bases from J, with 11 bases between. CDR3: CASSQVEAGTEAFF. CDR3 sequence (DNA): TGCGCCAGCAGCCAAGTGGAGGCCGGGACTGAAGCTTTCTTT.

This clonotype came up a few times. V usage is TRBV6-2 or TRBV6-3 and J usage is TRBJ1-2; a weak D match, TRBD1 (5 bases). Germline V gene sequence: CDR1 MNHEY, CDR2 SVGEGT. The CDR3 sequence is 15 residues long. The germline V and J ends were trimmed by 2 bases and 4 bases, with 14 bases remaining between them. Written as DNA, the CDR3 is TGTGCCAGCAGTTACGAACAGGCTTTATTCTATGGCTACACCTTC. Translated, it gives CASSYEQALFYGYTF.

The V call is TRBV11-3, the J call TRBJ1-1; D is undetermined. This CDR3 has 14 residues. V was clipped by 0 bases and J by 2 bases, with 7 bases between them. CDR1 and CDR2 (germline): SGHNT, YENEEA. The CDR3: CASSLDQANTEAFF. CDR3 nucleotide sequence: TGTGCCAGCAGCTTAGATCAAGCCAACACTGAAGCTTTCTTT.

The chain couples TRBV19 to TRBJ2-7; D not resolved. The CDR3 extends over 13 amino acids. Germline V CDR1 and CDR2: LNHDA, SQIVND (reference sequence). V lost 3 bases and J lost 4, with 10 bases in between. CDR3 amino acids: CASSIADRYEQYF. DNA for the CDR3: TGTGCCAGTAGTATTGCAGACCGGTACGAGCAGTACTTC.

The chain has TRBV10-3 and TRBJ2-2; D is uncertain. This CDR3 has 12 residues. Germline V gives CDR1 ENHRY, CDR2 SYGVKD. Trimming cost V 8 bases and J 4 bases, with 8 bases left between them. CDR3 region: CAIVNATGELFF. CDR3 bases: TGTGCCATCGTGAACGCCACCGGGGAGCTGTTTTTT.

The chain uses TRBV4-1 and TRBJ2-1; weak D call: TRBD1 (6 bases). The CDR3 consists of 16 residues. CDR1 is MGHRA and CDR2 is YSYEKL in the germline V gene. Between the trimmed V and J ends, which lost 4 bases and 10 bases, there was a span of 23 bases. The CDR3 region is CASSLRLGTPRGEQFF. Here the CDR3 DNA reads TGCGCCAGCAGCCTAAGACTGGGAACCCCCAGGGGCGAGCAGTTCTTC.

This chain connects TRBV4-2 to TRBJ2-3, with D possibly being TRBD2 (6 bases). The V end was cut by 1 base, the J end by 0 bases, with 11 bases between. The CDR3 consists of 16 residues. The germline V gene has CDR1 LGHNA and CDR2 YNFKEQ. CDR3 residues: CASSQGSSDSTDTQYF. The CDR3 coding sequence is TGTGCCAGCAGCCAAGGGTCTAGCGATAGCACAGATACGCAGTATTTT.

This clonotype showed up just a few times. Here the CDR3 DNA reads TGTGCCAGCAGTTTGTTGATGGAATGGGAGCAGTACTTC. This sequence encodes CASSLLMEWEQYF. The V call is TRBV6-2 or TRBV6-3, the J call TRBJ2-7; D gene unclear. Deletions cut 4 bases from V and 7 bases from J, with 14 bases between. This CDR3 comprises 13 residues. Looked up from germline, CDR1 is MNHEY and CDR2 is SVGEGT.